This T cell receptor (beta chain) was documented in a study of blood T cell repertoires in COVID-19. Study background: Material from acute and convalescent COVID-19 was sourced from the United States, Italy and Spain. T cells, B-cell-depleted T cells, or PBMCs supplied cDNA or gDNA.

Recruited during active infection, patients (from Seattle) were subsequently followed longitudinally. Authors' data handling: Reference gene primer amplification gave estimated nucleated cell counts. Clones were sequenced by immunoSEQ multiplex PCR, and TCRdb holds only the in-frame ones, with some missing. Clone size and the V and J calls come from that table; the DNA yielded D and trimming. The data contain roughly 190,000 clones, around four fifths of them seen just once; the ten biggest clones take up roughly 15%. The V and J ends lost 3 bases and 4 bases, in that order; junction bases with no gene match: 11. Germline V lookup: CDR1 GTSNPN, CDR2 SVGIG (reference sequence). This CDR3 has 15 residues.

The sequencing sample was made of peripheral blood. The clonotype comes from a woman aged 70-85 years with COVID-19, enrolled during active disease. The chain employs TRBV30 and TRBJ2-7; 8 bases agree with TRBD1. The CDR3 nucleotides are TGTGCCTGGAGCACATCCAGGACAGGGCCATACGAGCAGTACTTC. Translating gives CAWSTSRTGPYEQYF.